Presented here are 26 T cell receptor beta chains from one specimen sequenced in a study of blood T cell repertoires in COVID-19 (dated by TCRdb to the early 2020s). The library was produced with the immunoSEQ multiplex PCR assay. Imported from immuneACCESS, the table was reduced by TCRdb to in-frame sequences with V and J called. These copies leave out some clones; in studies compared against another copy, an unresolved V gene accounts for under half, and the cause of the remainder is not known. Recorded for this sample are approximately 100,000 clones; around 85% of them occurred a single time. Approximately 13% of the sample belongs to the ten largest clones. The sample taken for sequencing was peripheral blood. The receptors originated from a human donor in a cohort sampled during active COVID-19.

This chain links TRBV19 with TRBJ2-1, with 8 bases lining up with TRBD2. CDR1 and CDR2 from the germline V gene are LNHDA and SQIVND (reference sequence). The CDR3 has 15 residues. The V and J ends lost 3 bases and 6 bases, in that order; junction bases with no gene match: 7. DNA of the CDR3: TGTGCCAGTAGTATCCCCCGCGGGAGGATCAATGAGCAGTTCTTC. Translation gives CASSIPRGRINEQFF.

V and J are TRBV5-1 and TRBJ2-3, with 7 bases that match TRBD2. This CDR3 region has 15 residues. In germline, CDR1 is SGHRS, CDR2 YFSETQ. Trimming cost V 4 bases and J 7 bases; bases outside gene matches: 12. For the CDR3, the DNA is TGCGCCAGCAGCCGCTCCGGGACTACAGAAAATACGCAGTATTTT. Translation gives CASSRSGTTENTQYF.

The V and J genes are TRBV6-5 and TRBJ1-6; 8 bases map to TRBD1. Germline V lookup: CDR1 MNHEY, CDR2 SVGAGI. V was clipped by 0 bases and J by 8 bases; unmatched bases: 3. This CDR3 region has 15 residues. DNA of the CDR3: TGTGCCAGCAGTTACTCGAACAGGGGGGATTCACCCCTCCACTTT. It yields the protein CASSYSNRGDSPLHF.

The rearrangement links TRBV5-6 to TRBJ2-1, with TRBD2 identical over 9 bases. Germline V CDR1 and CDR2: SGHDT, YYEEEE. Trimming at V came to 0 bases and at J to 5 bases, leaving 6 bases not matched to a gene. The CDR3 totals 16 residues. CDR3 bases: TGTGCCAGCAGCTTGGCCCCTAGCGGGGCCCACAATGAGCAGTTCTTC. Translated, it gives CASSLAPSGAHNEQFF.

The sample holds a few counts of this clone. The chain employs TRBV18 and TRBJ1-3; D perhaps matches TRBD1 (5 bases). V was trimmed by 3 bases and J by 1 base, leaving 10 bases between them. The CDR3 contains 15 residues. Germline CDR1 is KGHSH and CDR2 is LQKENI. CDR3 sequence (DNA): TGTGCCAGCTCACCCTCGGGACTTTCTGGAAACACCATATATTTT. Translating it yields CASSPSGLSGNTIYF.

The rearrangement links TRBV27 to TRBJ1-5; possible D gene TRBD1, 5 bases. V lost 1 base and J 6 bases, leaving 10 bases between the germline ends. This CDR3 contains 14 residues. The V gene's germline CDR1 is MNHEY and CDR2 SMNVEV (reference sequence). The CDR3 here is CASSLWGPGQPQHF. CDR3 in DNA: TGTGCCAGCAGTTTATGGGGCCCCGGTCAGCCCCAGCATTTT.

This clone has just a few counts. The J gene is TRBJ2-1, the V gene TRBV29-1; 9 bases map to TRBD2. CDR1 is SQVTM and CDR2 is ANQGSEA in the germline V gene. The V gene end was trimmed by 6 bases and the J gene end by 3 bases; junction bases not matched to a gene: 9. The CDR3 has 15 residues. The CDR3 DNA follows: TGCAGCGTCTACTTGACTAGCGGCGGCTACAATGAGCAGTTCTTC. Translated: CSVYLTSGGYNEQFF.

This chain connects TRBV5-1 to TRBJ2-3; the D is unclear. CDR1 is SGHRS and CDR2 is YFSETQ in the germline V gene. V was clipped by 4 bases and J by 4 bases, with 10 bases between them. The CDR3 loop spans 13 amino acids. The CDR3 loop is CASSPRSADTQYF. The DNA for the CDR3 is TGCGCCAGCAGCCCCCGGAGCGCAGATACGCAGTATTTT.

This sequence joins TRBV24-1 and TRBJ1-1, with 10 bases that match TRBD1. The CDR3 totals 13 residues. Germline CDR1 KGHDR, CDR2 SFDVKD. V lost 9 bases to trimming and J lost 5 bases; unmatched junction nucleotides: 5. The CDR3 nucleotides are TGTGCCACCGCGGACAGGGGGAGGACTGAAGCTTTCTTT. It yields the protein CATADRGRTEAFF.

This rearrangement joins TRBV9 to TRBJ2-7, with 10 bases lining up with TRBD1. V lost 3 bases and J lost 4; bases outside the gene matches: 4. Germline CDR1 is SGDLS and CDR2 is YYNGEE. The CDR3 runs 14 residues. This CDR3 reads CASSARDRGYEQYF. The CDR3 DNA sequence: TGTGCCAGCAGCGCCCGGGACAGGGGATACGAGCAGTACTTC.

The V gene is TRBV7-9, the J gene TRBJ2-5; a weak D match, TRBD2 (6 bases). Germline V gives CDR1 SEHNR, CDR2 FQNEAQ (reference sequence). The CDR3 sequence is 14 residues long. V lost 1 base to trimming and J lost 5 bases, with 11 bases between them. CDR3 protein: CASSLEGGKETQYF. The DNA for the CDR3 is TGTGCCAGCAGCTTAGAGGGCGGGAAGGAGACCCAGTACTTC.

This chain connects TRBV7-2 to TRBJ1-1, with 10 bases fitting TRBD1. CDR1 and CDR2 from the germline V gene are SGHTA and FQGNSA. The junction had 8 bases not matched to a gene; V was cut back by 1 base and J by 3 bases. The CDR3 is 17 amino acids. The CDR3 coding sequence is TGTGCCAGCAGCTTAGGAGTTCGGACAGGGGGTCACACTGAAGCTTTCTTT. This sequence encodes CASSLGVRTGGHTEAFF.

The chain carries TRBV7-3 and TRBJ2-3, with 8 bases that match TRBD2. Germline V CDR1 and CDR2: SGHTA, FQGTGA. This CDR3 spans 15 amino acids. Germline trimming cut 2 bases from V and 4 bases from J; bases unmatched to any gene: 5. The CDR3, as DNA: TGTGCCAGCAGCTTATCGGCGGGGGGATCAGATACGCAGTATTTT. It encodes CASSLSAGGSDTQYF.

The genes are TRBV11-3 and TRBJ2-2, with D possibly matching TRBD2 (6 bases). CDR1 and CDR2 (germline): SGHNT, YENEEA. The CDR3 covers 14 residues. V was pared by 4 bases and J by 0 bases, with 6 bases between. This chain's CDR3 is CASSSGANTGELFF. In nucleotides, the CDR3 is TGTGCCAGCAGCTCGGGAGCGAACACCGGGGAGCTGTTTTTT.

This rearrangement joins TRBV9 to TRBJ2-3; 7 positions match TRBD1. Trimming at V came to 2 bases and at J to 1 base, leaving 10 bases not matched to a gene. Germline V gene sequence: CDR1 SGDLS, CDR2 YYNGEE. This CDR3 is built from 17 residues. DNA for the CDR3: TGTGCCAGCAGCGTCTGGGGTTCGGGACAGCGCACAGATACGCAGTATTTT. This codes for CASSVWGSGQRTDTQYF.

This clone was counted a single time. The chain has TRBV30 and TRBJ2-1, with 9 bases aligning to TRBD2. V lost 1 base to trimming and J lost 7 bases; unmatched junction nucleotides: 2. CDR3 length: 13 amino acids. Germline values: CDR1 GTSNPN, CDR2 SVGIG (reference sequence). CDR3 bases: TGTGCCTGGAGTGGTAGCGGGGGAAATGAGCAGTTCTTC. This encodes CAWSGSGGNEQFF.

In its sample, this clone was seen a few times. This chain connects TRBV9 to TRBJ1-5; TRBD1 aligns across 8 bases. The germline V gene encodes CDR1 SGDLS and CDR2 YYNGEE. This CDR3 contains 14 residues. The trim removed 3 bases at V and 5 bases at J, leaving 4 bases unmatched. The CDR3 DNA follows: TGTGCCAGCAGCGAGACAGGGGTTTATCAGCCCCAGCATTTT. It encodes CASSETGVYQPQHF. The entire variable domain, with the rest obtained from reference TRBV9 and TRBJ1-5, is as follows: DSGVTQTPKHLITATGQRVTLRCSPRSGDLSVYWYQQSLDQGLQFLIQYYNGEERAKGNILERFSAQQFPDLHSELNLSSLELGDSALYFCASSETGVYQPQHFGDGTRLSIL.

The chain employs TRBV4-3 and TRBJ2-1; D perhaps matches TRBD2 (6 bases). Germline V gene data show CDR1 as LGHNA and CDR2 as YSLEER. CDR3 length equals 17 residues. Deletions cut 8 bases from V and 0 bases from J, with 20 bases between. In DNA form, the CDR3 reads TGCGCCAGCTCCCGGGGGTCCTATTCGAGCTCCTACAATGAGCAGTTCTTC. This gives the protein CASSRGSYSSSYNEQFF.

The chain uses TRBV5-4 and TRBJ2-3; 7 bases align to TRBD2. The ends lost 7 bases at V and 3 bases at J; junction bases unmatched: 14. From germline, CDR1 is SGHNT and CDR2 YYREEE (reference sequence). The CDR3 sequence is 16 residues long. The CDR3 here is CASYPELAERTDTQYF. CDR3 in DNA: TGTGCCAGCTACCCCGAGCTAGCGGAAAGGACAGATACGCAGTATTTT.

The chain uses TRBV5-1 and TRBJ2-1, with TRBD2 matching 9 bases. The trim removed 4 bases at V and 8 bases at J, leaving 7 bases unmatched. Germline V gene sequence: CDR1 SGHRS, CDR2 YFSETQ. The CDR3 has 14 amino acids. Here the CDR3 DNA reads TGCGCCAGCAGCACCGCTAGCGGGGTGTATGAGCAGTTCTTC. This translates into CASSTASGVYEQFF.

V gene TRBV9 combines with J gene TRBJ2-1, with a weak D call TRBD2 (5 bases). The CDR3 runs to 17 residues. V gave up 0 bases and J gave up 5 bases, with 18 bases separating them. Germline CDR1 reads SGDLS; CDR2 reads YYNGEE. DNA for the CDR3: TGTGCCAGCAGCGTAGAACCGGGAACAGCAGCCGACAATGAGCAGTTCTTC. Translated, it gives CASSVEPGTAADNEQFF.

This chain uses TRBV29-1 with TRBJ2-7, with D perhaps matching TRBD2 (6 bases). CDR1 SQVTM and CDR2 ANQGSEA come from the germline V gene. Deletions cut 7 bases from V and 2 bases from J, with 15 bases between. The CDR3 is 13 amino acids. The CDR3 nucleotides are TGCAGCGGGATCGGAGGGGAAACCTACGAGCAGTACTTC. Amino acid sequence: CSGIGGETYEQYF.

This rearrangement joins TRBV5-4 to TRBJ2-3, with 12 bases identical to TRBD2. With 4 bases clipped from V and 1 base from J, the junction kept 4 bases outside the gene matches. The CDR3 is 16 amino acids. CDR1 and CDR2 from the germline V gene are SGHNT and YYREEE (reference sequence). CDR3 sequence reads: CASSTRTSGGTDTQYF. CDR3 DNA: TGTGCCAGCAGCACGAGGACTAGCGGGGGCACAGATACGCAGTATTTT.

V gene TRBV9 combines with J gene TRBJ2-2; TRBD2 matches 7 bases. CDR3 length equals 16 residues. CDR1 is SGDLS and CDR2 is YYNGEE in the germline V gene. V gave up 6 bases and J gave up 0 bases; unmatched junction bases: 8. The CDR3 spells CASTRAAGANTGELFF. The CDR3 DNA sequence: TGTGCCAGCACCCGGGCGGCGGGAGCGAACACCGGGGAGCTGTTTTTT. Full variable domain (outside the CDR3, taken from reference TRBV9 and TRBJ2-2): DSGVTQTPKHLITATGQRVTLRCSPRSGDLSVYWYQQSLDQGLQFLIQYYNGEERAKGNILERFSAQQFPDLHSELNLSSLELGDSALYFCASTRAAGANTGELFFGEGSRLTVL.

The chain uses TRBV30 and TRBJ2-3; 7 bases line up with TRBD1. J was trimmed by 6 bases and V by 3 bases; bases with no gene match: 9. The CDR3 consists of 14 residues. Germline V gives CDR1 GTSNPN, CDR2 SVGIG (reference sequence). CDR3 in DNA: TGTGCCTGGAGCGTAGGTGGGACAGACGATACGCAGTATTTT. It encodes CAWSVGGTDDTQYF.

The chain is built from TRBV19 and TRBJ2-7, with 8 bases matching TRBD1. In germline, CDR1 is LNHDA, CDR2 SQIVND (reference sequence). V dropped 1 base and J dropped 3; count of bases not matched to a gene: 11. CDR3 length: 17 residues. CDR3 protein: CASSIVTTGVGVYEQYF. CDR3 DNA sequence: TGTGCCAGTAGTATAGTCACGACAGGGGTAGGGGTCTACGAGCAGTACTTC.